This T cell receptor beta chain came from a study of T-cell memory formation after mild COVID-19. From 5'RACE with constant-segment primers came TCR alpha and TCR beta cDNA libraries that carried sample barcodes and UMIs. TCRdb re-called the 5' RACE reads through MiXCR, storing one row per CDR3 protein. The table has roughly 130,000 distinct CDR3 sequences, roughly 6% seen once. Whole-study results and caveats: For second-wave clones that peaked at day 37, SARS-CoV-2 specificity went unverified. Clones contracting over day 15 to 85 were CD4/CD8 balanced, with later expanders leaning CD4+.

Trimming took 9 bases from V and 8 from J; bases not matched to a gene: 14. The CDR3 spans 16 residues. Germline V gives CDR1 MGHRA, CDR2 YSYEKL. The sample holds a few counts of this clonotype. The antigen is undetermined. The source is an adult woman who had mild COVID-19 (a few samples of this study predate the infection). Cell type and time point are not known. The chain is built from TRBV4-1 and TRBJ2-1; 12 bases line up with TRBD2. The sequenced sample consisted of PBMCs or a T cell subset sorted from them (not recorded which). The CDR3 DNA reads as TGCGCCAGGGTCAGGACTAGCGGGGAGGTGGGGGATGAGCAGTTCTTC. Translated, it gives CARVRTSGEVGDEQFF.